Below are 29 T cell receptor beta chains sequenced from a single sample in a study of blood T cells in healthy people across ages (dated by TCRdb to about 2015). The method behind the library was 5' RACE. Sequencing instrument: Illumina HiSeq 2500. The second PCR ran for roughly 6 to 11 cycles and used a J-beta primer mix along with a sample-barcoded 5' primer. TCRdb redid the processing of the public reads, applying fastp at Q25 and MiXCR, and retained in-frame beta chains. Rows with one shared CDR3 protein collapse into an entry with the most common genes and DNA. Counted in this sample were about 640,000 distinct CDR3 sequences; about 30% of them appeared once. The ten largest account for approximately 15% of the sample. The sequencing input was blood. The receptors stem from a woman older than 75 in good health.

This clonotype has just a few counts. The chain is built from TRBV7-2 and TRBJ2-7; tentatively, D is TRBD2 (5 bases). This CDR3 has 15 residues. Germline loops: CDR1 SGHTA, CDR2 FQGNSA. Deletions cut 1 base from V and 3 bases from J, with 13 bases between. CDR3 residues: CASSLGISGYYEQYF. As DNA, the CDR3 is TGTGCCAGCAGCTTAGGGATAAGCGGCTACTACGAGCAGTACTTC.

This clonotype was counted many times. This chain connects TRBV2 to TRBJ2-7, with unresolved D. The CDR3 runs to 14 residues. CDR1 and CDR2 (germline): SNHLY, FYNNEI. Trimming cost V 6 bases and J 2 bases, with 14 bases left between them. CDR3 in amino acids: CASRDFEPTYEQYF. The CDR3 nucleotides are TGTGCCAGCAGAGATTTTGAGCCCACCTACGAGCAGTACTTC.

This clonotype has ten or more counts. The chain links TRBV9 to TRBJ2-5; the D gene is possibly TRBD1 (6 bases). V lost 4 bases and J lost 2, with 18 bases in between. Germline V gene lookup returns CDR1 SGDLS and CDR2 YYNGEE. This CDR3 is built from 16 residues. CDR3 nucleotide sequence: TGTGCCAGCAGCCGAACCCCCAGGGGCGGGCAAGAGACCCAGTACTTC. It translates to CASSRTPRGGQETQYF.

The rearrangement links TRBV6-2 or TRBV6-3 to TRBJ1-2; TRBD1 agrees at 7 bases. Germline V CDR1 and CDR2: MNHEY, SVGEGT. The J segment lost 3 bases and the V segment lost 0 bases, leaving 10 bases of the junction unmatched. The CDR3 has 17 residues. This CDR3 reads CASSYSFTGAEDYGYTF. As DNA, the CDR3 is TGTGCCAGCAGTTACTCGTTTACAGGGGCAGAGGACTATGGCTACACCTTC.

The rearrangement joins TRBV20-1 to TRBJ2-3; TRBD2 agrees at 7 bases. Germline V lookup: CDR1 DFQATT, CDR2 SNEGSKA (reference sequence). CDR3 length: 14 amino acids. J was trimmed by 3 bases and V by 6 bases; bases with no gene match: 9. The CDR3 DNA is TGCAGTGCCCCATCGGGGGAGGGGACAGATACGCAGTATTTT. Translation: CSAPSGEGTDTQYF.

The sample holds many counts of this clonotype. The V gene is TRBV20-1, the J gene TRBJ2-6; 8 bases match TRBD1. Germline loops: CDR1 DFQATT, CDR2 SNEGSKA (reference sequence). The CDR3 loop spans 18 amino acids. J was trimmed by 1 base and V by 3 bases; bases with no gene match: 11. The CDR3 loop reads CSASDGTGLGSGANVLTF. The DNA for the CDR3 is TGCAGTGCTAGTGACGGGACAGGCCTGGGTTCTGGGGCCAACGTCCTGACTTTC.

Turning to this clonotype: Given a much more abundant clone one base away, this may be a read error. The chain carries TRBV24-1 and TRBJ2-7; D perhaps matches TRBD1 (6 bases). CDR1 and CDR2 (germline): KGHDR, SFDVKD. V was clipped by 4 bases and J by 3 bases, with 18 bases between them. This CDR3 comprises 16 residues. Here the CDR3 reads CATSEDGQCRCYEQYF. The CDR3 DNA follows: TGTGCCACCAGTGAGGATGGACAGTGCCGCTGCTACGAGCAGTACTTC.

The chain employs TRBV12-3 or TRBV12-4 and TRBJ1-2, with D possibly being TRBD1 (6 bases). The V end lost 2 bases, the J end lost 5 bases, and 18 bases lay between the germline ends. This CDR3 is built from 16 residues. In DNA form, the CDR3 reads TGTGCCAGCAGTTTAAGTTCTGGGGGCGCTTTGTATGGCTACACCTTC. It yields the protein CASSLSSGGALYGYTF.

This clonotype has more than one count but fewer than ten. The V and J genes are TRBV20-1 and TRBJ2-5, with TRBD1 matching over 7 bases. CDR3 size: 13 residues. Trimming cost V 6 bases and J 2 bases; bases outside gene matches: 6. The germline V gene encodes CDR1 DFQATT and CDR2 SNEGSKA (reference sequence). The DNA of the CDR3 is TGCAGTGCCCCAGACAGGGTACAAGAGACCCAGTACTTC. It is translated as CSAPDRVQETQYF.

This clonotype was observed a single time. The chain employs TRBV20-1 and TRBJ2-7; D remains ambiguous. The CDR3 is 11 amino acids. Per the germline V gene, CDR1 is DFQATT and CDR2 is SNEGSKA (reference sequence). Between the trimmed V and J ends, which lost 0 bases and 4 bases, there was a span of 4 bases. The CDR3 is CSARDYYEQYF. CDR3 bases: TGCAGTGCTAGAGACTATTACGAGCAGTACTTC.

This clonotype was counted a few times. This chain connects TRBV19 to TRBJ2-7; tentatively, D is TRBD1 or TRBD2 (5 bases each). This CDR3 has 13 amino acids. Per germline, CDR1 LNHDA and CDR2 SQIVND (reference sequence). Trimming took 5 bases from V and 6 from J, leaving 14 bases between them. The CDR3 is CASSSRDRSEQYF. CDR3 bases: TGTGCCAGTAGTTCCAGGGACCGGTCCGAGCAGTACTTC.

The chain carries TRBV7-9 and TRBJ2-3; D is possibly TRBD1 or TRBD2 (5 bases each). The V end lost 1 base, the J end lost 4 bases, and 15 bases lay between the germline ends. CDR3 size: 16 residues. Per germline, CDR1 SEHNR and CDR2 FQNEAQ (reference sequence). The CDR3 is CASSLGSGLGADTQYF. Here the CDR3 DNA reads TGTGCCAGCAGCTTAGGGAGCGGCTTAGGGGCAGATACGCAGTATTTT. Using reference TRBV7-9 and TRBJ2-3 for the parts outside the CDR3, the full variable domain is DTGVSQNPRHKITKRGQNVTFRCDPISEHNRLYWYRQTLGQGPEFLTYFQNEAQLEKSRLLSDRFSAERPKGSFSTLEIQRTEQGDSAMYLCASSLGSGLGADTQYFGPGTRLTVL.

About this clonotype itself: Possible read error: a much larger clone is one base away. The chain links TRBV6-5 to TRBJ2-5; the D gene is possibly TRBD1 (6 bases). V was shortened by 3 bases and J by 11 bases, with 22 bases between the two germline ends. The germline gives CDR1 MNHEY, CDR2 SVGAGI. This CDR3 is built from 15 residues. CDR3 DNA sequence: TGTGCCAGCAGTTATTTTATGGACAGTGACAATGAGCAGTACTTC. Residues: CASSYFMDSDNEQYF.

As regards this clonotype: At one of its ends the junction is not consistent with the germline gene, which may arise from a read error. The chain employs TRBV20-1 and TRBJ2-1; a possible D gene is TRBD2 (6 bases). The germline gives CDR1 DFQATT, CDR2 SNEGSKA (reference sequence). The CDR3 length is 16 residues. CDR3 bases: TGCAGTGCTAGAGAGCGGCGGGACCGCTCCTACATTGAGCAGTTCTTC. It specifies CSARERRDRSYIEQFF.

Many counts were recorded for this clonotype. J is TRBJ1-2 and V is TRBV4-3, with a possible D match to TRBD1 (6 bases). The CDR3 is 14 residues long. The germline V and J ends were trimmed by 0 bases and 5 bases, with 10 bases remaining between them. The germline V gene encodes CDR1 LGHNA and CDR2 YSLEER. The CDR3 DNA follows: TGCGCCAGCAGCCAAGATACGAGGGGGTATGGCTACACCTTC. This gives the protein CASSQDTRGYGYTF.

The gene calls are TRBV28 and TRBJ2-2, with D unresolved. This CDR3 has 12 residues. V gave up 11 bases and J gave up 9 bases, with 16 bases separating them. Germline V gene sequence: CDR1 MDHEN, CDR2 SYDVKM. CDR3 coding DNA: TGTGCCGGGGTTTTGTCACCCAGGGAGCTGTTTTTT. Amino acids: CAGVLSPRELFF.

This clonotype has a handful of counts. A read error is possible here, since a much larger clone lies one base away. The rearrangement uses TRBV10-3 and TRBJ2-1; D possibly corresponds to TRBD2 (6 bases). This CDR3 region has 13 residues. With 11 bases removed from V and 0 bases from J, the gap between germline ends came to 11 bases. Germline V gene data show CDR1 as ENHRY and CDR2 as SYGVKD. The CDR3 here is CAARLDSYNEQFF. The CDR3 DNA sequence: TGTGCCGCCCGACTAGACTCCTACAATGAGCAGTTCTTC.

The chain links TRBV11-2 to TRBJ1-4; D is ambiguous. The CDR3 totals 13 residues. Germline CDR1 reads SGHAT; CDR2 reads FQNNGV. Trimming removed 2 bases at V and 8 bases at J, with 9 bases between. The CDR3 nucleotides are TGTGCCAGCAGCTTATCGGATTTAGAAAAACTGTTTTTT. It yields the protein CASSLSDLEKLFF.

The gene calls are TRBV7-2 and TRBJ2-1; D perhaps matches TRBD1 (5 bases). The germline V gene encodes CDR1 SGHTA and CDR2 FQGNSA. V was cut by 3 bases and J by 10 bases, with 10 bases left in between. The CDR3 is 12 amino acids. CDR3 nucleotide sequence: TGTGCCAGCAGCTTCCCAGGGCGGGAGCAGTTCTTC. This sequence encodes CASSFPGREQFF.

The chain is built from TRBV13 and TRBJ2-1; TRBD2 agrees at 13 bases. This CDR3 is built from 19 residues. Germline V CDR1 and CDR2: PRHDT, FYEKMQ (reference sequence). V lost 2 bases and J lost 0; bases outside the gene matches: 7. The CDR3 nucleotides read TGTGCCAGCAGCTTAAGACTAGCGGGGGGACTACGCTCCTACAATGAGCAGTTCTTC. As protein: CASSLRLAGGLRSYNEQFF.

As regards this clonotype: Given a much more abundant clone one base away, this may be a read error. The chain links TRBV2 to TRBJ1-1; D is ambiguous. Germline CDR1 is SNHLY and CDR2 is FYNNEI. The CDR3 extends over 13 amino acids. Trimming cost V 3 bases and J 0 bases, with 5 bases left between them. The CDR3 sequence is CASSDQMNTEAFF. CDR3 DNA: TGTGCCAGCAGTGACCAGATGAACACTGAAGCTTTCTTT.

The chain is built from TRBV7-2 and TRBJ1-2; D is unresolved. This CDR3 is 15 amino acids long. Per germline, CDR1 SGHTA and CDR2 FQGNSA. V lost 6 bases, J lost 2 bases, and 16 bases lay in between. In DNA, the CDR3 is TGTGCCAGCAGTTTCGGGGAGGGCGGGAACTATGGCTACACCTTC. Translating gives CASSFGEGGNYGYTF.

The V and J genes are TRBV11-2 and TRBJ1-2; the D is unclear. CDR3 length equals 13 residues. Germline V CDR1 and CDR2: SGHAT, FQNNGV. The V and J ends lost 4 bases and 4 bases respectively, with 10 bases between them. This CDR3 is CASSSRVTYGYTF. The CDR3 coding sequence is TGTGCCAGCAGCTCGAGGGTCACCTATGGCTACACCTTC.

Many counts were recorded for this clonotype. The chain uses TRBV5-1 and TRBJ2-7; TRBD2 agrees at 9 bases. The CDR3 covers 17 residues. CDR1 SGHRS and CDR2 YFSETQ come from the germline V gene. V was pared by 4 bases and J by 1 base, with 12 bases of the junction left unmatched. In DNA, the CDR3 is TGCGCCAGCAGCCCTATTCCCGGGACTAGCAATTCCTACGAGCAGTACTTC. Amino acids: CASSPIPGTSNSYEQYF.

Many counts were recorded for this clonotype. V usage is TRBV21-1 and J usage is TRBJ2-7; the D segment call TRBD1 is taken from the table without a DNA check. TRBV21-1 is reported as a pseudogene. This CDR3 contains 16 residues. The DNA of the CDR3 is TGTGCCAGCAGCAGAATGACCCGGGGGAGCTCCTACGAGCAGTACTTC. Its protein product is CASSRMTRGSSYEQYF.

Comment on this clonotype: The junction shows a germline mismatch at one end, possibly a read error. The genes are TRBV13 and TRBJ1-1; 7 bases map to TRBD1. This CDR3 region has 15 residues. CDR1 PRHDT and CDR2 FYEKMQ come from the germline V gene (reference sequence). The CDR3 DNA is TGTGCCAGCAGCTTCCGACAGGGAAGGAGGACTGGAGCTTTCTTT. The encoded protein is CASSFRQGRRTGAFF.

This clonotype was detected many times. The genes are TRBV20-1 and TRBJ2-1; 13 bases are a match to TRBD2. CDR1 and CDR2 from the germline V gene are DFQATT and SNEGSKA (reference sequence). The CDR3 totals 14 residues. In DNA, the CDR3 is TGCAGCCCCCGACTAGCGGGGGGTCGCAATGAGCAGTTCTTC. This codes for CSPRLAGGRNEQFF.

The rearrangement uses TRBV29-1 and TRBJ1-2; D is ambiguous. This CDR3 contains 14 residues. V was cut by 3 bases and J by 4 bases, with 15 bases left in between. Germline loops: CDR1 SQVTM, CDR2 ANQGSEA. The CDR3 coding sequence is TGCAGCGTTGACATAGCGGAGTCGGCCTATGGCTACACCTTC. It translates to CSVDIAESAYGYTF.

This clonotype was seen repeatedly, ten times or more. The J gene is TRBJ1-4, the V gene TRBV29-1; 8 nucleotides line up with TRBD1. Germline V gene data show CDR1 as SQVTM and CDR2 as ANQGSEA. The CDR3 consists of 14 residues. Losses at the gene ends were 7 bases for V and 8 bases for J; bases not matched to a gene: 12. CDR3: CSATRQGLEEKLFF. The CDR3 DNA reads as TGCAGCGCAACCCGACAGGGGCTAGAGGAAAAACTGTTTTTT.